A selection of T cell receptor beta chains follows, all from one sample in a study of metastatic and nonmetastatic thyroid tumors. Through MiXCR, TCRdb re-clonotyped the PCR reads. The table lists under 20,000 clones, 29% of them singletons. Sequenced: tumor tissue. All receptors derive from a female donor with papillary thyroid cancer or a benign thyroid nodule (not recorded which). Some clones in this sample may be carry-over from other donors' samples. CDR3s include the opening cysteine and the closing phenylalanine or tryptophan. Each record gives: CDR3 protein, D gene, J gene, V gene. A D gene is named only where the DNA matches it firmly.

CASSAGSGVGTQYF TRBD2 TRBJ2-5 TRBV13
CASSYPGGELFF NA TRBJ2-2 TRBV6-6
CASSSGGGTSSYEQYF TRBD2 TRBJ2-7 TRBV5-1
CASHPRGGNTIYF NA TRBJ1-3 TRBV6-1
CATGSGYTEAFF NA TRBJ1-1 TRBV7-9
CASSFQGGYEQYF NA TRBJ2-7 TRBV6-1
CASSQTYYEQYF NA TRBJ2-7 TRBV3-1
CASSLRGTTILIGYTF NA TRBJ1-2 TRBV28
CASRRACPPDPQRETQYF NA TRBJ2-5 TRBV2
CASSQEDSGSFAGELFF TRBD2 TRBJ2-2 TRBV4-2
CASSLGLTSTDTQYF NA TRBJ2-3 TRBV11-2
CSARELAGEVADTQYF TRBD2 TRBJ2-3 TRBV20-1
CASSPRSRTGNYGYTF NA TRBJ1-2 TRBV12-3/TRBV12-4
CATSDFKTSGSTDTQYF TRBD2 TRBJ2-3 TRBV24-1
CASRQGGDTGELFF NA TRBJ2-2 TRBV9
CASSIRDRVYEQYF TRBD1 TRBJ2-7 TRBV6-1
CASSPQGLYNEQFF NA TRBJ2-1 TRBV19
CASSATSGRGYEQYF TRBD2 TRBJ2-7 TRBV6-2/TRBV6-3
CATSRGGQGSTEAFF TRBD1 TRBJ1-1 TRBV15
CASHRIGSNQPQHF NA TRBJ1-5 TRBV19
CASSLGRGLRSPLHF TRBD1 TRBJ1-6 TRBV12-3/TRBV12-4
CASSPTWGLEAFF NA TRBJ1-1 TRBV11-2
CASSLVGVGRGEAFF NA TRBJ1-1 TRBV5-1
CAIRSGEGQGAIYGYTF TRBD1 TRBJ1-2 TRBV10-2
CASSSGTSPDTQYF TRBD2 TRBJ2-3 TRBV5-1
CASSLWTSGNTGELFF TRBD2 TRBJ2-2 TRBV11-2
CASSNQGMAYEQYF NA TRBJ2-7 TRBV27
CASSMTDTIKAFF NA TRBJ1-1 TRBV6-1
CASGRGLAYEQYF TRBD1 TRBJ2-7 TRBV6-4
CAISRQSHTDTEAFF NA TRBJ1-1 TRBV10-3
CASSLSLAGAGEQFF TRBD2 TRBJ2-1 TRBV12-3/TRBV12-4
CASSLRRTYEQYF NA TRBJ2-7 TRBV7-2
CATTSGRASYEQYF TRBD2 TRBJ2-7 TRBV28
CSAKDRAGANVLTF TRBD1 TRBJ2-6 TRBV20-1
CSARGGDSFPTQYF NA TRBJ2-5 TRBV20-1
CASNPDRYTEAFF NA TRBJ1-1 TRBV28
CACSGHSYTEAFF NA TRBJ1-1 TRBV30
CASSLEGLRDTEAFF NA TRBJ1-1 TRBV28
CASSLATEPYNEQFF NA TRBJ2-1 TRBV7-2
CASSREGMWTQYF NA TRBJ2-5 TRBV6-1